The 22 T cell receptor beta chains listed next were all sequenced from one sample in a study of shared clonotypes between healthy human individuals. CD8 cells classed as naive were CD45RO-negative and positively selected for CCR7, excluding terminally differentiated effector memory CD45RA+ cells. Only in-frame clones appear in the TCRdb table, and some are missing; sequencing was by immunoSEQ multiplex PCR. The table records under 700,000 clones, about 95% of them present only once. Specimen: naive CD8+ T cells sorted from blood. The receptor set was obtained from a woman aged 25-40 years in good health.

The chain uses TRBV27 and TRBJ2-1, with 8 bases lining up with TRBD2. Germline V lookup: CDR1 MNHEY, CDR2 SMNVEV (reference sequence). Unmatched junction bases numbered 14, after V lost 7 bases and J lost 3 bases. The CDR3 spans 17 residues. The CDR3 coding sequence is TGTGCCAGCACCCCAATTGGAGCGGGAGATAGCTACAATGAGCAGTTCTTC. The encoded protein is CASTPIGAGDSYNEQFF.

V and J are TRBV7-9 and TRBJ2-1, with D possibly TRBD2 on 5 matching bases. V was trimmed by 1 base and J by 7 bases, leaving 11 bases between them. The CDR3 length is 14 residues. CDR1 SEHNR and CDR2 FQNEAQ come from the germline V gene (reference sequence). CDR3 in amino acids: CASSLGTEGNEQFF. The CDR3 DNA sequence: TGTGCCAGCAGCTTAGGGACTGAGGGTAATGAGCAGTTCTTC.

The genes are TRBV7-9 and TRBJ2-3; 11 bases are shared with TRBD2. V was clipped by 5 bases and J by 4 bases; unmatched bases: 8. Germline CDR1 reads SEHNR; CDR2 reads FQNEAQ (reference sequence). This CDR3 has 16 residues. The CDR3: CASSLIAGGPADTQYF. Here the CDR3 DNA reads TGTGCCAGCAGCCTGATAGCGGGAGGGCCTGCAGATACGCAGTATTTT.

In this sample, this clone turned up once. The rearrangement links TRBV14 to TRBJ2-2; 7 bases line up with TRBD2. The length of the CDR3 is 16 residues. Germline CDR1 and CDR2: SGHDN and FVKESK. The trim removed 2 bases at V and 7 bases at J, leaving 10 bases unmatched. CDR3 DNA sequence: TGTGCCAGCAGCCAAACCCCCGGGGGGTTAGGCGGGGAGCTGTTTTTT. It translates to CASSQTPGGLGGELFF.

This chain links TRBV4-2 with TRBJ2-7; 9 nucleotides agree with TRBD2. This CDR3 comprises 15 residues. Germline CDR1 reads LGHNA; CDR2 reads YNFKEQ. V shed 0 bases, J shed 7 bases, and the junction held 7 bases outside the gene matches. CDR3 residues: CASSQDPSLAGEQYF. DNA for the CDR3: TGTGCCAGCAGCCAAGATCCTTCCCTAGCGGGGGAGCAGTACTTC.

This chain connects TRBV7-9 to TRBJ2-7; maybe TRBD2 (6 bases). Looked up from germline, CDR1 is SEHNR and CDR2 is FQNEAQ (reference sequence). This CDR3 has 14 residues. Between the trimmed V and J ends, which lost 5 bases and 5 bases, there was a span of 16 bases. The CDR3 reads CASSARDWGDEQYF. The CDR3 DNA is TGTGCCAGCAGCGCCCGGGATTGGGGGGACGAGCAGTACTTC.

The chain is built from TRBV5-1 and TRBJ2-7, with D tentatively TRBD1 (6 bases). Trimming took off 0 bases at V and 2 bases at J, with 12 bases between the two ends. This CDR3 is built from 15 residues. Germline CDR1 and CDR2: SGHRS and YFSETQ. CDR3 protein: CASSLVNRETYEQYF. In DNA, the CDR3 is TGCGCCAGCAGCTTGGTTAACAGGGAGACCTACGAGCAGTACTTC.

The rearrangement joins TRBV7-6 to TRBJ1-3; D gene unclear. Germline CDR1 is SGHVS and CDR2 is FNYEAQ. V lost 1 base and J 0 bases, leaving 10 bases between the germline ends. The CDR3 contains 16 residues. CDR3 region: CASSLGGWGSGNTIYF. In DNA form, the CDR3 reads TGTGCCAGCAGCTTAGGGGGTTGGGGCTCTGGAAACACCATATATTTT. Full variable domain (rest looked up from reference TRBV7-6 and TRBJ1-3): GAGVSQSPRYKVTKRGQDVALRCDPISGHVSLYWYRQALGQGPEFLTYFNYEAQQDKSGLPNDRFSAERPEGSISTLTIQRTEQRDSAMYRCASSLGGWGSGNTIYFGEGSWLTVV.

The chain recombines TRBV27 with TRBJ2-7; 7 bases are shared with TRBD1. The CDR3 length is 14 residues. V dropped 6 bases and J dropped 2; count of bases not matched to a gene: 7. Germline V gene data show CDR1 as MNHEY and CDR2 as SMNVEV (reference sequence). CDR3 in DNA: TGTGCCAGCAGCAACCGGGACAGAGCCTACGAGCAGTACTTC. Translated, it gives CASSNRDRAYEQYF.

The chain uses TRBV4-1 and TRBJ1-1; weak D call: TRBD1 (6 bases). The germline V gene has CDR1 MGHRA and CDR2 YSYEKL. This CDR3 region has 15 residues. Trimming cost V 7 bases and J 5 bases, with 20 bases left between them. CDR3 DNA sequence: TGCGCCAGCAACGTATTACAGGGTTTTGGAACTGAAGCTTTCTTT. Its protein is CASNVLQGFGTEAFF.

The rearrangement links TRBV15 to TRBJ1-5; D gene unclear. From germline, CDR1 is LNHNV and CDR2 YYDKDF (reference sequence). Trimming removed 3 bases at V and 5 bases at J, with 2 bases between. This CDR3 has 11 amino acids. CDR3 bases: TGTGCCACCAGCAGGGATCAGCCCCAGCATTTT. Amino acid sequence: CATSRDQPQHF. The full variable domain, with the rest looked up from reference TRBV15 and TRBJ1-5, is DAMVIQNPRYQVTQFGKPVTLSCSQTLNHNVMYWYQQKSSQAPKLLFHYYDKDFNNEADTPDNFQSRRPNTSFCFLDIRSPGLGDTAMYLCATSRDQPQHFGDGTRLSIL.

This rearrangement joins TRBV28 to TRBJ2-1, with 7 positions matching TRBD1. CDR3 length: 19 amino acids. Germline V gene sequence: CDR1 MDHEN, CDR2 SYDVKM. V shed 7 bases and J 8 bases; nucleotides not matched to a gene: 26. CDR3 in amino acids: CASTNPRRGGARWSYEQFF. CDR3 DNA: TGTGCCAGCACCAACCCCCGGCGAGGGGGCGCGAGGTGGTCATATGAGCAGTTCTTC.

This clone has a single count. This chain links TRBV27 with TRBJ2-7, with TRBD2 identical over 9 bases. Germline V gene lookup returns CDR1 MNHEY and CDR2 SMNVEV (reference sequence). The CDR3 is made up of 16 amino acids. V shed 0 bases and J 3 bases; nucleotides not matched to a gene: 6. DNA for the CDR3: TGTGCCAGCAGTTTATCGGCCGGGACTAGCAACTACGAGCAGTACTTC. It codes for CASSLSAGTSNYEQYF.

The chain carries TRBV27 and TRBJ2-5; D may be TRBD2 (6 bases). The germline V gene has CDR1 MNHEY and CDR2 SMNVEV (reference sequence). CDR3 length equals 14 residues. The V and J ends lost 2 bases and 5 bases respectively, with 12 bases between them. The CDR3 protein is CASSLIGSGETQYF. In nucleotides, the CDR3 is TGTGCCAGCAGTTTAATCGGGAGCGGGGAGACCCAGTACTTC.

The V call is TRBV15, the J call TRBJ2-1; 11 bases line up with TRBD2. The CDR3 covers 16 residues. Trimming removed 3 bases from V and 7 bases from J; junction bases left unmatched: 8. Germline V gives CDR1 LNHNV, CDR2 YYDKDF (reference sequence). The CDR3 sequence: CATSRSLAGEYNEQFF. As DNA, the CDR3 is TGTGCCACCAGCAGGTCACTAGCGGGAGAGTATAATGAGCAGTTCTTC.

With regard to this clone: One end of the junction varies from germline; a read error may be responsible. The chain joins TRBV7-6 to TRBJ2-7; weak D call: TRBD2 (6 bases). The CDR3 has 15 amino acids. Germline V gene sequence: CDR1 SGHVS, CDR2 FNYEAQ. As DNA, the CDR3 is TGTGCCAGCAGCTTATGGGGGACGCATTACGGGAGCCGTGACTTC. Encoded protein: CASSLWGTHYGSRDF.

In its sample, this clone was seen once. V gene TRBV5-1 combines with J gene TRBJ2-3; no clear D. The germline V gene encodes CDR1 SGHRS and CDR2 YFSETQ. The CDR3 runs 15 residues. V lost 0 bases and J 2 bases, leaving 10 bases between the germline ends. The DNA of the CDR3 is TGCGCCAGCAGCTTGGAGGTACTTACCACAGATACGCAGTATTTT. It yields the protein CASSLEVLTTDTQYF.

The chain has TRBV11-3 and TRBJ2-5; D unresolved. The CDR3 covers 13 residues. Germline-derived CDR1 and CDR2 are SGHNT and YENEEA. The V gene lost 4 bases and the J gene lost 5 bases, with 11 bases spanning the gap. CDR3 loop: CASSSDSSETQYF. The CDR3 DNA sequence: TGTGCCAGCAGCTCCGACTCCTCGGAGACCCAGTACTTC.

V usage is TRBV27 and J usage is TRBJ2-7; 8 positions match TRBD1. The junction had 4 bases not matched to a gene; V was cut back by 8 bases and J by 1 base. CDR3 size: 13 residues. From germline, CDR1 is MNHEY and CDR2 SMNVEV (reference sequence). The CDR3 is CASSDRVSYEQYF. For the CDR3, the DNA is TGTGCCAGCTCGGACAGGGTGTCCTACGAGCAGTACTTC.

The V and J genes are TRBV5-1 and TRBJ2-5, with 9 positions matching TRBD2. J lost 5 bases, V lost 1 base, and 6 bases had no gene match. Germline CDR1 and CDR2: SGHRS and YFSETQ. CDR3 length equals 15 residues. Written as DNA, the CDR3 is TGCGCCAGCAGCTTGCTGCGCGGGAGGGTGGAGACCCAGTACTTC. Its translation is CASSLLRGRVETQYF.

CDR3: CASEQAVREQYF. CDR3 in DNA: TGTGCCAGCGAGCAGGCCGTGCGGGAGCAGTACTTC. V is TRBV2 and J is TRBJ2-7; D call uncertain. Trimming took off 8 bases at V and 7 bases at J, with 15 bases between the two ends. This CDR3 is built from 12 residues. Germline lookup yields CDR1 SNHLY and CDR2 FYNNEI.

This rearrangement joins TRBV11-2 to TRBJ1-1; 8 bases map to TRBD1. Germline CDR1 and CDR2: SGHAT and FQNNGV. The CDR3 totals 17 residues. V lost 1 base to trimming and J lost 7 bases; unmatched junction nucleotides: 14. In DNA, the CDR3 is TGTGCCAGCAGCTTAGTTTGGCCGAGACAGGGGATCGATGAAGCTTTCTTT. It translates to CASSLVWPRQGIDEAFF.